This T cell receptor (beta chain) is from a study of Ad26.COV2.S vaccination and SARS-CoV-2 variants. Study-level information: Of the COV1001 trial arms, the Ad26.COV2.S arm included the donor.

Some clones are missing from TCRdb's copy, which holds only in-frame ones; the method was immunoSEQ multiplex PCR. The data contain about 480,000 clones, around 88% of them seen just once; the ten biggest clones take up 10% to 15%. Treatment meaning: 15 to 20 received Ad26.COV2.S at low or high dose, single or two shots; roughly 5 received placebo; per-sample allocation not given. Sample collection was performed on day 63 after the first vaccine or placebo injection. An adult donor aged 18-55 years was enrolled in Boston. Vaccine was an Ad26 vector expressing Wuhan-strain SARS-CoV-2 spike. CDR3 size: 15 residues. Germline CDR1 is SGHAT and CDR2 is FQNNGV. Germline trimming cut 2 bases from V and 6 bases from J; bases unmatched to any gene: 1.

The chain has TRBV11-2 and TRBJ2-2; 12 nucleotides align to TRBD2. The receptor was derived from a person aged 18 to 59 who received the Ad26.COV2.S COVID-19 vaccine or a placebo. The material sequenced was peripheral blood, taken in a trial of Ad26.COV2.S vaccine versus placebo. The CDR3 DNA is TGTGCCAGCAGCTTAAGACTAGCGGGAGCCGGGGAGCTGTTTTTT. It specifies CASSLRLAGAGELFF.